This T cell receptor (beta chain) emerged from a study of shared clonotypes between healthy human individuals. Study observations and caveats: The researchers took only blood, and tissue repertoires probably look different. The generation probabilities recorded for non-shared clonotypes fell below those of clonotypes shared by all four donors.

Comment on this clone: The target antigen is unknown.

Terminally differentiated effector memory CD45RA+ cells were left out of the naive CD8 fraction, which was CD45RO-negative and positively selected for CCR7. This CDR3 has 15 residues. V shed 4 bases, J shed 5 bases, and the junction held 11 bases outside the gene matches. Germline loops: CDR1 MDHEN, CDR2 SYDVKM. TCRdb keeps only in-frame clones here, not all; method: immunoSEQ multiplex PCR. The table records around 560,000 clones, roughly 95% of them present only once. The J gene is TRBJ2-7, the V gene TRBV28; TRBD1 matches 7 bases. Material for sequencing was naive CD8+ T cells sorted from blood. The TCR was taken from a woman between 25 and 40 years old in good health. CDR3 in amino acids: CASSSLVRGHNEQYF. CDR3 nucleotide sequence: TGTGCCAGCAGTTCCTTGGTAAGGGGGCATAACGAGCAGTACTTC.